This TCR beta chain was captured by sequencing in a study of CD8 T cells in Susac syndrome (dated by TCRdb to the late 2010s). At the level of the whole study: The study used repertoire sequencing to test whether antigen drove CD8+ T cell activation and differentiation in Susac syndrome.

Here is what the overall study found, with its caveats: The TCR sequencing and HLA analysis was acknowledged to have included a relatively small number of individuals.

RNA was extracted with the RNeasy kit and about 0.5 to 1 ug was reverse transcribed using random hexamers. TCR beta CDR3 regions were amplified with the immunoSEQ multiplex PCR assay covering 54 Vbeta and 13 Jbeta segments. PCR amplification bias was corrected using a synthetic template baseline for primer optimization and computational correction. Processing in the source paper ran as follows. Reads were assigned to V, D and J genes according to IMGT and analyzed in immunoSEQ Analyzer, with only productive sequences retained. Clonality was calculated as one minus the Shannon entropy normalized by log2 of the number of productive unique sequences. Public and private clones were assessed among the 100 most prevalent clones of each patient and control. A clone was defined as Susac-specific if it was absent from the healthy and MS cohorts, from 1052 published viral clones and from other ImmuneACCESS disease sequences. TCRdb cleaned the public reads at Q25 with fastp, built clones with MiXCR and kept in-frame beta chains. One record per CDR3 amino acid sequence lists the most common genes and DNA. Clone size and V and J calls follow TCRdb, not the original study. The sample profile shows about 250,000 distinct CDR3 sequences; about 94% of them were found once. 0.07% to 0.09% of the sample lies in the top ten.

High-throughput TCR beta sequencing profiled peripheral blood CD8+ and CD4+ T cells from healthy donors, Susac syndrome patients and multiple sclerosis patients. Multiple sclerosis controls were treatment-naive patients with stable or active relapsing-remitting disease fulfilling revised McDonald criteria. Bulk CD8+ and CD4+ T cells were purified by magnetic negative isolation, while CD8+ TEMRA cells were enriched using FACS. Blood was collected in EDTA tubes and processed within 24 hours, with PBMCs isolated through density gradient centrifugation. PBMCs intended for TCR sequencing were frozen in liquid nitrogen and were later thawed in a 37 degrees C water bath. A purity of at least 90% was achieved for sorted or isolated CD4+, CD8+ and CD8+ TEMRA cells. CDR1 LNHDA and CDR2 SQIVND are derived from the germline V gene (reference sequence). V and J are trimmed by 7 bases and 3 bases, and the gene matches miss 3 bases of the junction. There are 13 amino acids in the CDR3, from cysteine to phenylalanine inclusive. Of all the DNA, just the CDR3 is kept, 39 bases in frame from base 1.

As to this clonotype: Its target antigen remains unknown. Within one base of it there is no much larger clone, and no base qualities were kept.

Recombination joined TRBV19 with TRBJ1-2, with TRBD1 identical over 9 junction bases. Sequenced sample: CD4+ T cells from PBMCs. This sequence originates from a human donor with multiple sclerosis. The nucleotides are TGTGCCAGTACCCGGACAGGGGACTATGGCTACACCTTC. It codes for CASTRTGDYGYTF.